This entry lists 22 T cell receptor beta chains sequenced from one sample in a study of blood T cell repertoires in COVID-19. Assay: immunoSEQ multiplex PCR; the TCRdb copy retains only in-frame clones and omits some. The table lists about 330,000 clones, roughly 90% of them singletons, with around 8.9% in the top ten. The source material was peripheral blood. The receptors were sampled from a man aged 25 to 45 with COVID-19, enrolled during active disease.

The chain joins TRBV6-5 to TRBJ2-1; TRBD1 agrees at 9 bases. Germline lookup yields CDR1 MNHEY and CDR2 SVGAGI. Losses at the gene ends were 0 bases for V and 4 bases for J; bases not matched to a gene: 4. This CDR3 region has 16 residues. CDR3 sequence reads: CASSYSGGTGYNEQFF. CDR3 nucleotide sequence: TGTGCCAGCAGTTACTCAGGAGGGACAGGGTACAATGAGCAGTTCTTC.

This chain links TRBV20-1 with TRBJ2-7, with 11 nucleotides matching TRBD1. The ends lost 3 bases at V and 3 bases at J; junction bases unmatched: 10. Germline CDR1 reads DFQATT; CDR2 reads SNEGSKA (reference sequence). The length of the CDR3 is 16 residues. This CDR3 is CSASPLTGTGGYEQYF. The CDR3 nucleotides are TGCAGTGCTAGTCCCCTGACCGGGACAGGGGGCTACGAGCAGTACTTC.

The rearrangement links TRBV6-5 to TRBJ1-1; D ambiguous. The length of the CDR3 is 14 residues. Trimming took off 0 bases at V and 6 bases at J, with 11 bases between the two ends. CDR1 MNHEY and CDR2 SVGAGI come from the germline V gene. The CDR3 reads CASSYSGLVAEAFF. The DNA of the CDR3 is TGTGCCAGCAGTTACTCCGGTTTGGTCGCTGAAGCTTTCTTT.

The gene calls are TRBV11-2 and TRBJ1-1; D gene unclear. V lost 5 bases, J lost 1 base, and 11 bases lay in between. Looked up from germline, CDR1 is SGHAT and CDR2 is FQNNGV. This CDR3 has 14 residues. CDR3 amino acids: CASSKATGNTEAFF. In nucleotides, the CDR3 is TGTGCCAGCAGCAAAGCAACGGGGAACACTGAAGCTTTCTTT.

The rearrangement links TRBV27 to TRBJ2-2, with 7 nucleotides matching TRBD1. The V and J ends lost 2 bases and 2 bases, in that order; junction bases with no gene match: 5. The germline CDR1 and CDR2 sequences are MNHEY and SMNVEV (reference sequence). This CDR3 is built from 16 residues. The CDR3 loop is CASSLGNRGNTGELFF. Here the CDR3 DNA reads TGTGCCAGCAGTTTAGGGAACAGGGGAAACACCGGGGAGCTGTTTTTT.

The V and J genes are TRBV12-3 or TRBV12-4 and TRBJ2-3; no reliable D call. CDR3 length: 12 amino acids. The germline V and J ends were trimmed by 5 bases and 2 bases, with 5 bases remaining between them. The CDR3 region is CASSPHTDTQYF. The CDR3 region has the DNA TGTGCCAGCAGTCCCCACACAGATACGCAGTATTTT.

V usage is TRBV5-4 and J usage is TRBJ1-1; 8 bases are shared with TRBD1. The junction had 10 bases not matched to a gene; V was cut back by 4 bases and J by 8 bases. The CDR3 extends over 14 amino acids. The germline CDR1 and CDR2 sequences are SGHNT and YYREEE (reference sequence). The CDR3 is CASSLSGGSFEAFF. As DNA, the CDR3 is TGTGCCAGCAGCCTCTCAGGGGGCAGCTTCGAAGCTTTCTTT.

CDR3 protein: CASSRDRTIRSTNEQYF. The CDR3 nucleotides are TGTGCCAGCAGCCGGGACAGGACAATCCGAAGTACTAACGAGCAGTACTTC. The J gene is TRBJ2-7, the V gene TRBV7-2, with 8 bases aligning to TRBD1. Germline V gives CDR1 SGHTA, CDR2 FQGNSA. With 5 bases clipped from V and 5 bases from J, the junction kept 17 bases outside the gene matches. This CDR3 has 17 residues.

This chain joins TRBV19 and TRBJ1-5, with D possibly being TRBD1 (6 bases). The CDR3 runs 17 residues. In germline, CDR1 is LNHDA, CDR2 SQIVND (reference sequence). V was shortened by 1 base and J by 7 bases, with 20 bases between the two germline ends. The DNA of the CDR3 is TGTGCCAGTAGTATAGGTTATCAGGGGTCCGGGGAGCAGCCCCAGCATTTT. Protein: CASSIGYQGSGEQPQHF. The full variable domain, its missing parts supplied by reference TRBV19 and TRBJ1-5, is DGGITQSPKYLFRKEGQNVTLSCEQNLNHDAMYWYRQDPGQGLRLIYYSQIVNDFQKGDIAEGYSVSREKKESFPLTVTSAQKNPTAFYLCASSIGYQGSGEQPQHFGDGTRLSIL.

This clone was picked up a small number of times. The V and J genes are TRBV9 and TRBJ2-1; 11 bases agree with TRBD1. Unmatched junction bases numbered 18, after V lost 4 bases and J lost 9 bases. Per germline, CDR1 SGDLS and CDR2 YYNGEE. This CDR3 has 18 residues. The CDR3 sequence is CASSPSSTPGQGAGEQFF. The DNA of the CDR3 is TGTGCCAGCAGCCCCAGTTCCACCCCTGGACAGGGGGCAGGTGAGCAGTTCTTC.

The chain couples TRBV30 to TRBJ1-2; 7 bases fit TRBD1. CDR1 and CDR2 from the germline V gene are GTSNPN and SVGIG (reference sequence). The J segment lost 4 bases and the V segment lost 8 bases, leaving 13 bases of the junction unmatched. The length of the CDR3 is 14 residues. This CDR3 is CAGLTGSFGYGYTF. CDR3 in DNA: TGTGCCGGACTGACAGGGTCGTTTGGCTATGGCTACACCTTC.

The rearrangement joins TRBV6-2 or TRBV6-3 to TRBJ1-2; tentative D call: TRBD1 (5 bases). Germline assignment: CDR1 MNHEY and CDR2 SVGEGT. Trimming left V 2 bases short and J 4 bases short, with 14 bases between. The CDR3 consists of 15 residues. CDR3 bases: TGTGCCAGCAGTTACGGACGGGGGTTCTTCTATGGCTACACCTTC. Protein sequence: CASSYGRGFFYGYTF.

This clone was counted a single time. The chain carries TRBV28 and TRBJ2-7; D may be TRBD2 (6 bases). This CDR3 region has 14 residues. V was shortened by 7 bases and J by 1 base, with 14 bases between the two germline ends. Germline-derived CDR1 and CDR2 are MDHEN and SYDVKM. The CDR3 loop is CASTRGARSYEQYF. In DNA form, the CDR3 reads TGTGCCAGCACCCGCGGGGCCAGGTCCTACGAGCAGTACTTC.

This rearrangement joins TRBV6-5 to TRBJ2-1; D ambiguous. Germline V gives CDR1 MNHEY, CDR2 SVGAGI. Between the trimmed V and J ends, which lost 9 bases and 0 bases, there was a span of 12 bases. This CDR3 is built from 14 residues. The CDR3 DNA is TGTGCCAGTGCAACTATCAGCTCCTACAATGAGCAGTTCTTC. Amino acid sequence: CASATISSYNEQFF.

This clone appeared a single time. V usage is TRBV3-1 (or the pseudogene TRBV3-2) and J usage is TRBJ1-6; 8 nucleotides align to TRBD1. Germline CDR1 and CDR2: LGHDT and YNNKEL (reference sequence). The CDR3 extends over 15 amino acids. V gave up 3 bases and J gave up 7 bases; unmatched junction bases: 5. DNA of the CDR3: TGTGCCAGCAGCCACTGGGACAGGCGGAATTCACCCCTCCACTTT. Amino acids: CASSHWDRRNSPLHF.

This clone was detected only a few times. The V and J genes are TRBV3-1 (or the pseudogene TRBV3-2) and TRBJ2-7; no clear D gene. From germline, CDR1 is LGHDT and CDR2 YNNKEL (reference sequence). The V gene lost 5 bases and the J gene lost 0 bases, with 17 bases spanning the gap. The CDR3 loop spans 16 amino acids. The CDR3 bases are TGTGCCAGCAGCGACGGCGGCTCCATCCCCTCCTACGAGCAGTACTTC. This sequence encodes CASSDGGSIPSYEQYF.

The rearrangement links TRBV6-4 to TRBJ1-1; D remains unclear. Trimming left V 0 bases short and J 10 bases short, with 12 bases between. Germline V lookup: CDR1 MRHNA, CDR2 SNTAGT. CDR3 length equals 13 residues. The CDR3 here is CASSDSPFRGAFF. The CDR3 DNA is TGTGCCAGCAGTGACTCTCCTTTTAGAGGAGCTTTCTTT.

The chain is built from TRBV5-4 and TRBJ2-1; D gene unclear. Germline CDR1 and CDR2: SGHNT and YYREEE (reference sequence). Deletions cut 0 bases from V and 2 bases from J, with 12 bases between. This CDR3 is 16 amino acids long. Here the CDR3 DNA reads TGTGCCAGCAGCTTGGAGATAGCCGCAGCCTACAATGAGCAGTTCTTC. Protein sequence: CASSLEIAAAYNEQFF.

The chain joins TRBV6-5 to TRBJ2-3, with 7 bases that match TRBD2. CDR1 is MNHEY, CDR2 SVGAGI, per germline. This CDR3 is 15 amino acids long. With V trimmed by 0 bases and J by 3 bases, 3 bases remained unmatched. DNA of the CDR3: TGTGCCAGCAGTTACTCGGGGAGGGGAACAGATACGCAGTATTTT. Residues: CASSYSGRGTDTQYF.

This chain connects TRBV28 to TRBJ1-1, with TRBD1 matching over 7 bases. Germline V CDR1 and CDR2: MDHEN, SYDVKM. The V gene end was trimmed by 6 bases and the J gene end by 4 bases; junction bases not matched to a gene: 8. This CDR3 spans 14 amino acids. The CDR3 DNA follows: TGTGCCAGCAGCAGAGGGGGCGCCGGCACTGAAGCTTTCTTT. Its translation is CASSRGGAGTEAFF.

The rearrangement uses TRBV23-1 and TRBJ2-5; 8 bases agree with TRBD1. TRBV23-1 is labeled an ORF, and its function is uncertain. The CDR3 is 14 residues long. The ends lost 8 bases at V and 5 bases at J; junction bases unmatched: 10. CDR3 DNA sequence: TGCGCCAGCCAACCGACAGGGGAGAGGGAGACCCAGTACTTC. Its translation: CASQPTGERETQYF.

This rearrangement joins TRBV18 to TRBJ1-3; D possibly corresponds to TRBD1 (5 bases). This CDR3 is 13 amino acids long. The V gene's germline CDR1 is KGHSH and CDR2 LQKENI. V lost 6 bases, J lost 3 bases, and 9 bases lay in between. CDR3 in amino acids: CASSQGYGNTIYF. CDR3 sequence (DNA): TGTGCCAGCTCCCAGGGTTATGGAAACACCATATATTTT.